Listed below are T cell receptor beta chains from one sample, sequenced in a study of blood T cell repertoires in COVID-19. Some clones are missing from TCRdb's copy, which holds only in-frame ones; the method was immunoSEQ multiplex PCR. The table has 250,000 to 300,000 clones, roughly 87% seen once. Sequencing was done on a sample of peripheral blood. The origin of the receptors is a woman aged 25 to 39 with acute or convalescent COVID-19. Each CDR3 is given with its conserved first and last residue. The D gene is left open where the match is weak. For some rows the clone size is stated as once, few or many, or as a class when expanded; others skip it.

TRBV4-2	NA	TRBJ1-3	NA	CASSHRQLSSGNTIYF	TGTGCCAGCAGCCACAGACAGCTGAGCTCTGGAAACACCATATATTTT
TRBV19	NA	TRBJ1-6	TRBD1	CASRQGAYNSPLHF	TGTGCCAGTAGACAGGGGGCCTATAATTCACCCCTCCACTTT
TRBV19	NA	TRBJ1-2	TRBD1	CASSIPYRGFYGYTF	TGTGCCAGTAGTATACCTTACAGGGGGTTCTATGGCTACACCTTC
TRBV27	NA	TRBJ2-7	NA	CASSSLFSYEQYF	TGTGCCAGCAGTTCCCTATTCTCCTACGAGCAGTACTTC
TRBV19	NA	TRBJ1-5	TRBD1	CASSMEGQGIRGNQPQHF	TGTGCCAGTAGTATGGAGGGACAGGGGATTAGGGGCAATCAGCCCCAGCATTTT
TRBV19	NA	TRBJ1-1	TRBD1	CASSRPGQGGYRKAFF	TGTGCCAGTAGCCGCCCGGGACAGGGAGGGTACAGGAAAGCTTTCTTT
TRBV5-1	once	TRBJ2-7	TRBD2	CASSSGLAGVSYEQYF	TGCGCCAGCAGCTCGGGACTAGCGGGAGTGTCCTACGAGCAGTACTTC
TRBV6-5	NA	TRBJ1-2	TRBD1	CASSLLTGNYGYTF	TGTGCCAGCAGTCTCTTGACAGGGAACTATGGCTACACCTTC
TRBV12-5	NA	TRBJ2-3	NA	CASGSSLRDTDTQYF	TGTGCTAGTGGTTCTTCCCTGAGGGACACAGATACGCAGTATTTT
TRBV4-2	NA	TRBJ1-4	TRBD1	CASSKGRGQGSEKLFF	TGTGCCAGCAGCAAAGGGAGGGGACAGGGTAGCGAAAAACTGTTTTTT
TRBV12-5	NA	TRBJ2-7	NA	CASALTSDEQYF	TGTGCTAGTGCCCTAACCTCCGACGAGCAGTACTTC
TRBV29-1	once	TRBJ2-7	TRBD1	CSVEDRGHEQYF	TGCAGCGTTGAAGACAGGGGGCACGAGCAGTACTTC
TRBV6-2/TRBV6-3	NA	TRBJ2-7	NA	CASSLSSYEQYF	TGTGCCAGCAGTCTGAGCTCCTACGAGCAGTACTTC
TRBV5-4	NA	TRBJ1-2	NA	CASSLGQNYGYTF	TGTGCCAGCAGCTTGGGTCAGAACTATGGCTACACCTTC
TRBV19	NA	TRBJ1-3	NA	CASSPTVSGNTIYF	TGTGCCAGTAGCCCGACAGTCTCTGGAAACACCATATATTTT
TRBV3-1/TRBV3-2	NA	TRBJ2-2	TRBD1	CASSQEGQGTSNTGELFF	TGTGCCAGCAGCCAAGAGGGACAGGGCACTTCGAACACCGGGGAGCTGTTTTTT
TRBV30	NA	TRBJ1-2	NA	CALVRESGYTF	TGTGCCCTGGTGCGGGAGTCCGGCTACACCTTC
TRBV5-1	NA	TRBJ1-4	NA	CASSQGMAANEKLFF	TGCGCCAGCAGCCAGGGGATGGCAGCAAATGAAAAACTGTTTTTT
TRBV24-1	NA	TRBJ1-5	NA	CATSAIGSQPQHF	TGTGCCACCAGTGCGATCGGGTCTCAGCCCCAGCATTTT
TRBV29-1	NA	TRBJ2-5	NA	CSVDRDIGETQYF	TGCAGCGTTGATAGGGACATCGGAGAGACCCAGTACTTC
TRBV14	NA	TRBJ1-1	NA	CASSQVLPLKQDTEAFF	TGTGCCAGCAGCCAAGTCCTTCCCCTCAAGCAGGACACTGAAGCTTTCTTT
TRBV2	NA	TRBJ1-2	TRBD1	CASSHRQGAGYGYTF	TGTGCCAGCAGTCACCGACAGGGGGCCGGCTATGGCTACACCTTC
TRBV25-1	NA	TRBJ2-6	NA	CASRGPGSGANVLTF	TGTGCCAGCAGGGGCCCCGGCTCTGGGGCCAACGTCCTGACTTTC
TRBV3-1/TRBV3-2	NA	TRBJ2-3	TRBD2	CASSQERTSGRNTQYF	TGTGCCAGCAGCCAAGAGCGGACTAGCGGGAGAAATACGCAGTATTTT
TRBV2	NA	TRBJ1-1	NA	CASIQETEAFF	TGTGCCAGCATACAGGAGACTGAAGCTTTCTTT
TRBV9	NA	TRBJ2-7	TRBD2	CASSPRLAGGRDEQYF	TGTGCCAGCAGCCCTAGACTAGCGGGAGGTAGGGACGAGCAGTACTTC
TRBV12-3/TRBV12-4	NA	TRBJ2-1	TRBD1	CASSRDRAGEQFF	TGTGCCAGCAGCCGGGACAGGGCAGGCGAGCAGTTCTTC
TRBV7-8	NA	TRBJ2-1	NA	CASSLVVGPAPGNEQFF	TGTGCCAGCAGCTTAGTAGTAGGACCCGCGCCAGGGAATGAGCAGTTCTTC
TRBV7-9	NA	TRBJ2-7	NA	CASSLETRHVYEQYF	TGTGCCAGCAGCTTAGAAACTAGACACGTCTACGAGCAGTACTTC
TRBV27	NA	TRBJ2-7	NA	CASSLGSARGDEQYF	TGTGCCAGCAGTTTGGGTTCGGCCAGGGGGGACGAGCAGTACTTC
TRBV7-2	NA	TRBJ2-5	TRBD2	CASRTTSGSWETQYF	TGTGCCAGCAGAACTACTAGCGGGAGTTGGGAGACCCAGTACTTC
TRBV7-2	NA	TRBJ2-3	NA	CASSLGQVSTDTQYF	TGTGCCAGCAGCTTAGGACAGGTTAGCACAGATACGCAGTATTTT
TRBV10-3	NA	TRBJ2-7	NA	CAISDVSYEQYF	TGTGCCATCAGTGACGTCTCCTACGAGCAGTACTTC
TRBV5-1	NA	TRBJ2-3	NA	CASSSGATGNRRQYF	TGCGCCAGCAGCTCTGGCGCGACTGGTAACCGGAGGCAGTATTTT
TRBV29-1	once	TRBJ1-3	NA	CSVGGSSGNTIYF	TGCAGCGTTGGGGGCAGCTCTGGAAACACCATATATTTT
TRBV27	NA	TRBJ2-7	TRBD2	CATNSAGAYEQYF	TGTGCCACCAACTCAGCGGGAGCCTACGAGCAGTACTTC
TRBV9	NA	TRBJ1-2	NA	CASSARTVASSGYTF	TGTGCCAGCAGCGCTAGGACAGTTGCGAGTTCGGGCTACACCTTC
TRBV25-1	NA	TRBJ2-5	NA	CASSFGETQYF	TGTGCCAGCAGTTTCGGTGAGACCCAGTACTTC
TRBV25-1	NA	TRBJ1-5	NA	CASSARGTNQPQHF	TGTGCCAGCAGTGCCCGGGGGACCAATCAGCCCCAGCATTTT
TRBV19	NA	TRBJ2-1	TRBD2	CASSPLTSSNEQFF	TGTGCCAGTAGTCCTCTGACTAGCTCGAATGAGCAGTTCTTC
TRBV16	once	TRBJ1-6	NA	CASSQQGLNSPLHF	TGTGCCAGCAGCCAACAGGGACTGAACTCACCCCTCCACTTT
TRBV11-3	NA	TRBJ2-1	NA	CASSFVAGEQFF	TGTGCCAGCAGCTTTGTGGCTGGTGAGCAGTTCTTC
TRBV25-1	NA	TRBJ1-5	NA	CASTEDSNSNQPQHF	TGTGCCAGCACCGAGGACAGTAATAGCAATCAGCCCCAGCATTTT
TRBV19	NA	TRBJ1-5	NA	CASSFMRSQPQHF	TGTGCCAGTAGCTTCATGCGTAGTCAGCCCCAGCATTTT
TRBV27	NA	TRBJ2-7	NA	CASTNRRANAYEQYF	TGTGCCAGCACTAACCGGAGGGCGAACGCCTACGAGCAGTACTTC
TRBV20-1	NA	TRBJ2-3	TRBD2	CSASDGGTSLLDTQYF	TGCAGTGCTAGTGACGGCGGGACTAGTTTACTAGATACGCAGTATTTT
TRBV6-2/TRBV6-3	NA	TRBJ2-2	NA	CASSPLRGAHTGELFF	TGTGCCAGCAGCCCTCTCCGGGGGGCTCACACCGGGGAGCTGTTTTTT
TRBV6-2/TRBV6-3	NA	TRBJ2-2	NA	CASSSGLLNTGELFF	TGTGCCAGCAGCTCGGGACTCCTGAACACCGGGGAGCTGTTTTTT
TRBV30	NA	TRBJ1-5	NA	CAWSSGLSNQPQHF	TGTGCCTGGAGTTCCGGACTGAGCAATCAGCCCCAGCATTTT
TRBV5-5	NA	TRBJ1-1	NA	CASSLAGIRNTEAFF	TGTGCCAGCAGCTTGGCCGGGATCCGGAACACTGAAGCTTTCTTT
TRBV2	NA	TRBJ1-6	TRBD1	CASSRDRGYNSPLHF	TGTGCCAGCAGCCGGGACAGGGGCTATAATTCACCCCTCCACTTT
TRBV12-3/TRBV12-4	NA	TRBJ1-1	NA	CASSLAGPGVAFF	TGTGCCAGCAGTTTAGCGGGCCCGGGAGTAGCTTTCTTT